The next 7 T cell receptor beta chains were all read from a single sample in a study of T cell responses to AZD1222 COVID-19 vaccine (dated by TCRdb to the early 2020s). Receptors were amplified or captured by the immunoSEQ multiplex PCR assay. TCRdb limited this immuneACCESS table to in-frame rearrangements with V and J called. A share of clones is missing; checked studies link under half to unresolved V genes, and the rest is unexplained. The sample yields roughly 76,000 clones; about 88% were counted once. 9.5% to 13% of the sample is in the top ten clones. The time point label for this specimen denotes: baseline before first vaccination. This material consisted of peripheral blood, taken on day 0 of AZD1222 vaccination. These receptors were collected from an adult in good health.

CDR3 sequence reads: CSAGRGTEAFF. CDR3 coding DNA: TGCAGCGCGGGACGGGGTACTGAAGCTTTCTTT. V gene TRBV29-1 combines with J gene TRBJ1-1; possibly TRBD1 for D (5 bases). The V end was cut by 7 bases, the J end by 5 bases, with 11 bases between. This CDR3 is built from 11 residues. Germline V lookup: CDR1 SQVTM, CDR2 ANQGSEA.

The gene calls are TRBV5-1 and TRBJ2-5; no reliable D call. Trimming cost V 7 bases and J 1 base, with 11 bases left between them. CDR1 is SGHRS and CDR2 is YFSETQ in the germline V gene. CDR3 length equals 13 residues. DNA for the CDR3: TGCGCCAGCTCCCCAGGCCCCCAAGAGACCCAGTACTTC. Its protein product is CASSPGPQETQYF. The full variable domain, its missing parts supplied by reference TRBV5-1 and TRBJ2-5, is KAGVTQTPRYLIKTRGQQVTLSCSPISGHRSVSWYQQTPGQGLQFLFEYFSETQRNKGNFPGRFSGRQFSNSRSEMNVSTLELGDSALYLCASSPGPQETQYFGPGTRLLVL.

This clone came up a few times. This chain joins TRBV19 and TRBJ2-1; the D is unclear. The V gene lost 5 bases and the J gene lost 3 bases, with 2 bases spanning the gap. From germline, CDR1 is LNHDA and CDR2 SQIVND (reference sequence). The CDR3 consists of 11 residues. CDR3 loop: CASSVYNEQFF. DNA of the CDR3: TGTGCCAGTAGTGTCTACAATGAGCAGTTCTTC.

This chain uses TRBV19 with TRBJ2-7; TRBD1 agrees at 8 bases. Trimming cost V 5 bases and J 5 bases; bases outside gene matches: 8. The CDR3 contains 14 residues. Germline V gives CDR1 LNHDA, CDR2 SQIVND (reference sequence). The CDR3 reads CASSDRTGSHEQYF. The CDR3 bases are TGTGCCAGTAGTGACCGGACAGGGAGCCACGAGCAGTACTTC. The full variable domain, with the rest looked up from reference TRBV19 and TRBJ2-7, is DGGITQSPKYLFRKEGQNVTLSCEQNLNHDAMYWYRQDPGQGLRLIYYSQIVNDFQKGDIAEGYSVSREKKESFPLTVTSAQKNPTAFYLCASSDRTGSHEQYFGPGTRLTVT.

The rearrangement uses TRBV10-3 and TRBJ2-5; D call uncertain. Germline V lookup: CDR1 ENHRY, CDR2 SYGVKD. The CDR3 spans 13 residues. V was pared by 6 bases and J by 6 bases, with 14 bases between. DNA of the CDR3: TGTGCCATCAGCCCGGACCAGGAACAGACCCAGTACTTC. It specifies CAISPDQEQTQYF.

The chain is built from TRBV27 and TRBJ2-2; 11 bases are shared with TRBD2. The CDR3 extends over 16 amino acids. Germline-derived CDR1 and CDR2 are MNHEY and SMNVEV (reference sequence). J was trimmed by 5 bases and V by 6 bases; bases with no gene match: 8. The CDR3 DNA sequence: TGTGCCAGCAGGGGTAGCGGGGGGGCTCGGACCGGGGAGCTGTTTTTT. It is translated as CASRGSGGARTGELFF.

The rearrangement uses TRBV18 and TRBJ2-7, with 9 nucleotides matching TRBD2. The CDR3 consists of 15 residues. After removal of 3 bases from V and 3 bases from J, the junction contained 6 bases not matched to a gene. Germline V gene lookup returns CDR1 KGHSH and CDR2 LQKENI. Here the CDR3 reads CASSPKTSGYYEQYF. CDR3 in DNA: TGTGCCAGCTCACCGAAGACTAGCGGCTACTACGAGCAGTACTTC. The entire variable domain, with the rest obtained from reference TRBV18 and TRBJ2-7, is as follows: NAGVMQNPRHLVRRRGQEARLRCSPMKGHSHVYWYRQLPEEGLKFMVYLQKENIIDESGMPKERFSAEFPKEGPSILRIQQVVRGDSAAYFCASSPKTSGYYEQYFGPGTRLTVT.